The 31 T cell receptor beta chains below come from one sample, sequenced in a study of cytomegalovirus exposure and HLA in healthy donors (dated by TCRdb to between 2016 and 2019). The library was made by the immunoSEQ multiplex PCR assay. For the multiplex PCR, a mixture combining 60 forward primers for TCR Vbeta segments and 13 reverse primers for TCR Jbeta segments was used. TCRdb retrieved this table from immuneACCESS and kept in-frame rearrangements only. Not all clones are present; in checked studies, unresolved V genes account for under half, and no reason is known for the remainder. The sample includes 110,000 to 150,000 clones, with over 60% observed a single time. Clones ranked in the top ten supply over 1% of the sample. The sample was PBMCs. These TCRs come from a male donor in good health and CMV-seropositive.

This clone has more than one count but fewer than ten. The chain has TRBV28 and TRBJ2-5; possible D gene TRBD2, 5 bases. Germline CDR1 and CDR2: MDHEN and SYDVKM. The CDR3 has 15 amino acids. V shed 5 bases and J shed 2 bases, with 15 bases lying between them. The CDR3 nucleotides are TGTGCCAGCAGTAACCCAGCCGGGGTTCAAGAGACCCAGTACTTC. This translates into CASSNPAGVQETQYF.

This rearrangement joins TRBV7-9 to TRBJ2-5; TRBD2 agrees at 8 bases. The V and J ends lost 3 bases and 5 bases, in that order; junction bases with no gene match: 8. Germline-derived CDR1 and CDR2 are SEHNR and FQNEAQ (reference sequence). This CDR3 has 15 residues. CDR3: CASSFGSGRRETQYF. DNA of the CDR3: TGTGCCAGCAGCTTTGGGAGCGGGAGAAGGGAGACCCAGTACTTC.

The V gene is TRBV5-6, the J gene TRBJ2-7, with 11 nucleotides matching TRBD1. CDR3 length: 17 amino acids. After removal of 2 bases from V and 2 bases from J, the junction contained 9 bases not matched to a gene. Germline V gives CDR1 SGHDT, CDR2 YYEEEE. The CDR3 sequence: CASSFRTGGVMAYEQYF. CDR3 nucleotide sequence: TGTGCCAGCAGCTTCAGGACAGGGGGCGTAATGGCCTACGAGCAGTACTTC.

The chain employs TRBV5-4 and TRBJ2-1; D call uncertain. The length of the CDR3 is 12 residues. Germline lookup yields CDR1 SGHNT and CDR2 YYREEE (reference sequence). The V gene lost 3 bases and the J gene lost 7 bases, with 8 bases spanning the gap. The CDR3 loop reads CASSWSRNEQFF. In nucleotides, the CDR3 is TGTGCCAGCAGCTGGAGTCGGAATGAGCAGTTCTTC. The full variable domain, its missing parts supplied by reference TRBV5-4 and TRBJ2-1, is ETGVTQSPTHLIKTRGQQVTLRCSSQSGHNTVSWYQQALGQGPQFIFQYYREEENGRGNFPPRFSGLQFPNYSSELNVNALELDDSALYLCASSWSRNEQFFGPGTRLTVL.

V usage is TRBV7-2 and J usage is TRBJ2-7; D not resolved. CDR3 length: 13 amino acids. Germline V gene sequence: CDR1 SGHTA, CDR2 FQGNSA. Trimming cost V 4 bases and J 4 bases, with 11 bases left between them. This chain's CDR3 is CASSSNYGYEQYF. DNA of the CDR3: TGTGCCAGCAGCTCTAACTATGGTTACGAGCAGTACTTC.

V and J are TRBV19 and TRBJ1-2; 10 bases align to TRBD1. Trimming removed 5 bases from V and 7 bases from J; junction bases left unmatched: 13. This CDR3 is built from 16 residues. Germline V lookup: CDR1 LNHDA, CDR2 SQIVND (reference sequence). The CDR3 nucleotides are TGTGCCAGTAGTCTCAACCTCCGGGACAGGGGACCTGGCTACACCTTC. Translated, it gives CASSLNLRDRGPGYTF.

The J gene is TRBJ2-1, the V gene TRBV6-5; 11 bases match TRBD2. Germline loops: CDR1 MNHEY, CDR2 SVGAGI. Unmatched junction bases numbered 11, after V lost 4 bases and J lost 9 bases. The CDR3 is 16 residues long. The CDR3 bases are TGTGCCAGCAGTTTCCTAGCGGGAGGCCCATTTAGTGAGCAGTTCTTC. Amino acids: CASSFLAGGPFSEQFF.

This clone has only a few counts. The chain has TRBV18 and TRBJ2-3, with 8 bases fitting TRBD2. The V segment lost 1 base and the J segment 0 bases; nucleotides outside the gene matches: 9. The germline gives CDR1 KGHSH, CDR2 LQKENI. CDR3 length: 18 amino acids. This chain's CDR3 is CASSPLNSGTASTDTQYF. The CDR3 DNA reads as TGTGCCAGCTCACCACTTAATAGCGGGACTGCTAGCACAGATACGCAGTATTTT.

The chain combines TRBV4-1 with TRBJ1-4; D gene unclear. The CDR3 has 13 amino acids. The germline V and J ends were trimmed by 1 base and 5 bases, with 5 bases remaining between them. Germline lookup yields CDR1 MGHRA and CDR2 YSYEKL. CDR3 nucleotide sequence: TGCGCCAGCAGCCAAGTGAGGAATGAAAAACTGTTTTTT. Translated: CASSQVRNEKLFF.

The chain combines TRBV6-1 with TRBJ1-1; possible D gene TRBD1, 5 bases. Germline lookup yields CDR1 MNHNS and CDR2 SASEGT. Trimming cost V 0 bases and J 13 bases, with 15 bases left between them. This CDR3 has 13 amino acids. DNA of the CDR3: TGTGCCAGCAGTGAAGCGCTAAGGGGTTTAGGTTTCTTT. The encoded protein is CASSEALRGLGFF.

This chain joins TRBV7-3 and TRBJ2-2; 9 bases line up with TRBD2. The V segment lost 5 bases and the J segment 3 bases; nucleotides outside the gene matches: 10. Germline-derived CDR1 and CDR2 are SGHTA and FQGTGA. CDR3 length: 17 residues. The CDR3: CASSARLGLADTGELFF. The CDR3, as DNA: TGTGCCAGCAGCGCTAGATTGGGACTAGCAGACACCGGGGAGCTGTTTTTT.

This clone was counted a single time. The gene calls are TRBV7-9 and TRBJ1-3; 8 bases align to TRBD1. The ends lost 5 bases at V and 1 base at J; junction bases unmatched: 10. The CDR3 contains 17 residues. The germline V gene has CDR1 SEHNR and CDR2 FQNEAQ (reference sequence). Here the CDR3 DNA reads TGTGCCAGCAGCGTGATTAACAGGGGGAGTTCTGGAAACACCATATATTTT. Its translation: CASSVINRGSSGNTIYF. Together with reference TRBV7-9 and TRBJ1-3, the CDR3 gives the full variable domain: DTGVSQNPRHKITKRGQNVTFRCDPISEHNRLYWYRQTLGQGPEFLTYFQNEAQLEKSRLLSDRFSAERPKGSFSTLEIQRTEQGDSAMYLCASSVINRGSSGNTIYFGEGSWLTVV.

V gene TRBV5-6 combines with J gene TRBJ2-5, with D unclear. CDR1 is SGHDT and CDR2 is YYEEEE in the germline V gene. The CDR3 is 11 amino acids. Trimming pared 1 base from V and 5 bases from J, leaving 3 bases between. The CDR3 sequence is CASSLSETQYF. DNA of the CDR3: TGTGCCAGCAGCTTGTCGGAGACCCAGTACTTC.

The V call is TRBV6-1, the J call TRBJ1-1; tentatively, D is TRBD1 (6 bases). V was cut by 0 bases and J by 0 bases, with 8 bases left in between. The CDR3 runs to 15 residues. Per germline, CDR1 MNHNS and CDR2 SASEGT. The CDR3: CASSEARTVNTEAFF. The CDR3, as DNA: TGTGCCAGCAGTGAAGCCCGGACAGTGAACACTGAAGCTTTCTTT.

The table lists this clone with a count of one. V and J are TRBV12-5 and TRBJ1-5, with 8 nucleotides matching TRBD1. The CDR3 loop spans 17 amino acids. Germline trimming cut 0 bases from V and 2 bases from J; bases unmatched to any gene: 6. Looked up from germline, CDR1 is LGHNT and CDR2 is FRNRAP. CDR3 DNA: TGTGCTAGTGGTTTGGTACAGGGGGGCGCGGGCAATCAGCCCCAGCATTTT. Translated: CASGLVQGGAGNQPQHF.

The V and J genes are TRBV10-3 and TRBJ1-5, with unresolved D. Trimming shortened V by 4 bases and J by 0 bases, and 10 bases separated the two germline ends. The germline V gene has CDR1 ENHRY and CDR2 SYGVKD. CDR3 length: 15 residues. The DNA of the CDR3 is TGTGCCATCAGTGGAGGCGCCTATAGCAATCAGCCCCAGCATTTT. Its translation is CAISGGAYSNQPQHF.

The chain has TRBV28 and TRBJ2-3; TRBD2 matches 9 bases. The CDR3 is 18 residues long. The germline CDR1 and CDR2 sequences are MDHEN and SYDVKM. V shed 7 bases and J 1 base; nucleotides not matched to a gene: 15. CDR3 bases: TGTGCCAGCACCCCACCGCCCCAACTAGCGGGTCGCACAGATACGCAGTATTTT. Translation: CASTPPPQLAGRTDTQYF.

Here the CDR3 DNA reads TGTGCCAGCAGTTTCGGGGGGGGGACTTACAATGAGCAGTTCTTC. Its translation is CASSFGGGTYNEQFF. V is TRBV27 and J is TRBJ2-1; 8 bases fit TRBD2. CDR1 MNHEY and CDR2 SMNVEV come from the germline V gene (reference sequence). This CDR3 region has 15 residues. Trimming at V came to 3 bases and at J to 4 bases, leaving 5 bases not matched to a gene.

Only one count was recorded for this clone. The chain recombines TRBV7-2 with TRBJ2-5; D is undetermined. This CDR3 contains 15 residues. Germline V lookup: CDR1 SGHTA, CDR2 FQGNSA. V lost 1 base, J lost 0 bases, and 9 bases lay in between. CDR3 DNA: TGTGCCAGCAGCTTAGTTTGGCGGTACCAAGAGACCCAGTACTTC. This codes for CASSLVWRYQETQYF.

This chain joins TRBV18 and TRBJ1-2, with D maybe TRBD1 (5 bases). V lost 1 base and J lost 6, with 9 bases in between. Per the germline V gene, CDR1 is KGHSH and CDR2 is LQKENI. The length of the CDR3 is 13 residues. The CDR3 loop reads CASSPRQGDGYTF. CDR3 nucleotide sequence: TGTGCCAGCTCACCACGTCAGGGCGATGGCTACACCTTC.

The chain links TRBV10-3 to TRBJ2-7, with 7 bases aligning to TRBD1. The CDR3 extends over 17 amino acids. Germline trimming cut 6 bases from V and 0 bases from J; bases unmatched to any gene: 14. The germline V gene encodes CDR1 ENHRY and CDR2 SYGVKD. The chain's CDR3 is CAIRSRLGTESSYEQYF. CDR3 nucleotide sequence: TGTGCCATCAGGAGCCGACTCGGGACAGAAAGCTCCTACGAGCAGTACTTC.

The chain combines TRBV2 with TRBJ2-1; D is undetermined. Per the germline V gene, CDR1 is SNHLY and CDR2 is FYNNEI. The length of the CDR3 is 13 residues. V was clipped by 2 bases and J by 3 bases, with 5 bases between them. As DNA, the CDR3 is TGTGCCAGCAGTGAAATCAACTACAATGAGCAGTTCTTC. Protein: CASSEINYNEQFF.

The gene calls are TRBV4-2 and TRBJ2-7; D possibly corresponds to TRBD2 (5 bases). Looked up from germline, CDR1 is LGHNA and CDR2 is YNFKEQ. Trimming stripped 0 bases from V and 5 bases from J, with 11 bases between. The CDR3 extends over 14 amino acids. The CDR3 region is CASSQERGTDEQYF. The CDR3 DNA reads as TGTGCCAGCAGCCAAGAACGGGGTACTGACGAGCAGTACTTC.

The sample holds one count of this clone. The chain is built from TRBV2 and TRBJ1-5; D possibly corresponds to TRBD1 (6 bases). Germline values: CDR1 SNHLY, CDR2 FYNNEI. V was cut by 3 bases and J by 1 base, with 13 bases left in between. This CDR3 has 16 residues. The CDR3 protein is CASSEVTGESNQPQHF. CDR3 sequence (DNA): TGTGCCAGCAGTGAGGTGACAGGAGAGAGCAATCAGCCCCAGCATTTT.

The chain carries TRBV6-1 and TRBJ1-6, with D perhaps TRBD1 (6 bases). Germline assignment: CDR1 MNHNS and CDR2 SASEGT. The CDR3 has 15 amino acids. V lost 3 bases and J 6 bases, leaving 12 bases between the germline ends. In DNA, the CDR3 is TGTGCCAGCAGTGAGGCGACAGGTTCTAATTCACCCCTCCACTTT. It translates to CASSEATGSNSPLHF.

This chain connects TRBV30 to TRBJ1-4; the D is unclear. Trimming stripped 0 bases from V and 4 bases from J, with 15 bases between. This CDR3 region has 16 residues. Per the germline V gene, CDR1 is GTSNPN and CDR2 is SVGIG (reference sequence). The CDR3 is CAWSVGSPGINEKLFF. The CDR3 bases are TGTGCCTGGAGTGTAGGTTCCCCGGGAATTAATGAAAAACTGTTTTTT.

The CDR3 nucleotides read TGTGCCAGCAGCGCCTGGGACAGGGGTGCTTCGAAAGCTTTCTTT. Protein sequence: CASSAWDRGASKAFF. The genes are TRBV9 and TRBJ1-1; TRBD1 matches 10 bases. Germline loops: CDR1 SGDLS, CDR2 YYNGEE. CDR3 length: 15 residues. Unmatched junction bases numbered 11, after V lost 3 bases and J lost 9 bases. The variable domain in full, with the rest retrieved from reference TRBV9 and TRBJ1-1, is DSGVTQTPKHLITATGQRVTLRCSPRSGDLSVYWYQQSLDQGLQFLIQYYNGEERAKGNILERFSAQQFPDLHSELNLSSLELGDSALYFCASSAWDRGASKAFFGQGTRLTVV.

A few counts support this clone. The chain is built from TRBV6-6 and TRBJ2-1; TRBD2 agrees at 10 bases. V lost 5 bases, J lost 9 bases, and 10 bases stayed unmatched. Germline assignment: CDR1 MNHNY and CDR2 SVGAGI (reference sequence). This CDR3 spans 15 amino acids. The CDR3 coding sequence is TGTGCCAGCAGTGGCAGACTAGCGGGTGGATTTGAGCAGTTCTTC. This sequence encodes CASSGRLAGGFEQFF.

In this sample, this clone turned up once. This chain joins TRBV5-4 and TRBJ2-5; 7 bases fit TRBD2. This CDR3 is 17 amino acids long. V shed 0 bases and J 5 bases; nucleotides not matched to a gene: 13. Germline loops: CDR1 SGHNT, CDR2 YYREEE (reference sequence). The DNA for the CDR3 is TGTGCCAGCAGCTTGGGTGGGGCTAGCGGAAGACGGGAGACCCAGTACTTC. It encodes CASSLGGASGRRETQYF.

The J gene is TRBJ2-6, the V gene TRBV27; 7 bases are a match to TRBD2. CDR1 is MNHEY, CDR2 SMNVEV, per germline (reference sequence). After removal of 4 bases from V and 0 bases from J, the junction contained 6 bases not matched to a gene. The CDR3 spans 17 residues. The CDR3 is CASSSGGLLSGANVLTF. Here the CDR3 DNA reads TGTGCCAGCAGTTCGGGGGGACTTCTCTCTGGGGCCAACGTCCTGACTTTC.

The gene calls are TRBV9 and TRBJ2-5, with D hard to call. The J call is in doubt because the DNA end fits TRBJ2-7 better. CDR3 length: 14 amino acids. Germline CDR1 reads SGDLS; CDR2 reads YYNGEE. The CDR3 reads CASSVGGSDYEQYF. As DNA, the CDR3 is TGTGCCAGCAGCGTAGGTGGCAGCGACTACGAGCAGTACTTC.